These 6 T cell receptor beta chains originate from one sample sequenced in a study of blood T cell repertoires in COVID-19. This table comes from immunoSEQ multiplex PCR, and its TCRdb copy is limited to in-frame clones, with some not included. The sample carries about 280,000 clones, roughly 87% recorded once. The material sequenced was PBMCs or T cells enriched from blood (not recorded which). The receptors derive from a woman aged 25 to 39 who had recovered from COVID-19.

The chain joins TRBV7-9 to TRBJ1-4, with 7 nucleotides matching TRBD1. CDR1 is SEHNR, CDR2 FQNEAQ, per germline (reference sequence). With 11 bases clipped from V and 7 bases from J, the junction kept 10 bases outside the gene matches. The CDR3 is 13 residues long. The CDR3 loop reads CACGKGASEKLFF. As DNA, the CDR3 is TGTGCCTGCGGGAAGGGGGCAAGTGAAAAACTGTTTTTT.

The rearrangement uses TRBV18 and TRBJ2-1, with 9 positions matching TRBD1. CDR1 is KGHSH and CDR2 is LQKENI in the germline V gene. The CDR3 has 13 residues. J was trimmed by 5 bases and V by 8 bases; bases with no gene match: 4. The CDR3 DNA follows: TGTGCCAGCGAGACAGGGGGGCACAATGAGCAGTTCTTC. Amino acids: CASETGGHNEQFF.

A single count supports this clone. The chain recombines TRBV11-2 with TRBJ2-5; 7 bases are shared with TRBD1. In germline, CDR1 is SGHAT, CDR2 FQNNGV. V trimming: 3 bases; J trimming: 4 bases; junction bases outside the gene matches: 17. This CDR3 comprises 18 residues. CDR3 loop: CASSFLTPDRVFGETQYF. The CDR3 DNA reads as TGTGCCAGCAGCTTCCTGACCCCTGACAGGGTGTTTGGAGAGACCCAGTACTTC.

J is TRBJ2-5 and V is TRBV7-2; 10 bases agree with TRBD2. The CDR3 has 14 residues. The V and J ends lost 6 bases and 3 bases, in that order; junction bases with no gene match: 4. Germline CDR1 is SGHTA and CDR2 is FQGNSA. This CDR3 reads CASRKLAGKETQYF. CDR3 coding DNA: TGTGCCAGCAGGAAACTAGCGGGAAAAGAGACCCAGTACTTC.

This clone was found once. The CDR3 protein is CASSKGRVGAVPEEQYF. The CDR3 DNA sequence: TGTGCCAGCAGCAAAGGTCGGGTTGGGGCCGTCCCCGAGGAGCAGTACTTC. This chain links TRBV21-1 with TRBJ2-7; the D call in the table, TRBD1, was not verified against the DNA. TRBV21-1 is tagged as a pseudogene. The length of the CDR3 is 17 residues.

Worth noting for this clone: Its ends do not fully match the called genes, so a read error is possible. This chain connects TRBV13 to TRBJ2-7; D is uncertain. CDR1 PRHDT and CDR2 FYEKMQ come from the germline V gene (reference sequence). The CDR3 runs to 14 residues. This CDR3 is CASSLGADPYEQYF. For the CDR3, the DNA is TGTGCCAGCAGCCTAGGAGCCGATCCCTACGAGCAGTACTTC. The full variable domain, in which reference TRBV13 and TRBJ2-7 provide the parts outside the CDR3, is AAGVIQSPRHLIKEKRETATLKCYPIPRHDTVYWYQQGPGQDPQFLISFYEKMQSDKGSIPDRFSAQQFSDYHSELNMSSLELGDSALYFCASSLGADPYEQYFGPGTRLTVT.